Following are 13 T cell receptor beta chains from one sample sequenced in a study of cytomegalovirus exposure and HLA in healthy donors. 13 Jbeta primers and 60 Vbeta primers were used for the PCR. Libraries were prepared by immunoSEQ multiplex PCR; TCRdb keeps only in-frame clonotypes and omits some of them. The data contain over 100,000 clones, around 66% of them singletons. Sequenced: PBMCs. These receptors came from a woman aged 40 to 55 in good health and CMV-seropositive.

This clone was seen more than once but under ten times. Other nucleotide sequences from this sample produce the same CDR3. The V gene is TRBV15, the J gene TRBJ2-3; possibly TRBD2 for D (6 bases). Trimming cost V 5 bases and J 0 bases, with 9 bases left between them. The CDR3 totals 14 residues. The germline V gene encodes CDR1 LNHNV and CDR2 YYDKDF (reference sequence). CDR3 coding DNA: TGTGCCACCAGCGCGGGGTCTAGCACAGATACGCAGTATTTT. It is translated as CATSAGSSTDTQYF.

This chain links TRBV5-1 with TRBJ2-2; 11 bases match TRBD1. The CDR3 totals 17 residues. J gave up 5 bases and V 0 bases, and 6 bases lay outside the gene matches. The germline V gene encodes CDR1 SGHRS and CDR2 YFSETQ. DNA of the CDR3: TGCGCCAGCAGCTTGGGAGGACAGGGGGCAGCAACCGGGGAGCTGTTTTTT. Amino acid sequence: CASSLGGQGAATGELFF.

The chain carries TRBV29-1 and TRBJ2-1; D might be TRBD2 (7 bases). Germline CDR1 SQVTM, CDR2 ANQGSEA. The CDR3 is 12 residues long. Between the trimmed V and J ends, which lost 0 bases and 8 bases, there was a span of 8 bases. The CDR3 DNA reads TGCAGCGTTGAAGAGGGGGGGCATGAGCAGTTCTTC. Translated: CSVEEGGHEQFF.

V gene TRBV2 combines with J gene TRBJ2-7; D possibly corresponds to TRBD1 (6 bases). Germline values: CDR1 SNHLY, CDR2 FYNNEI. Between the trimmed V and J ends, which lost 3 bases and 4 bases, there was a span of 13 bases. CDR3 length: 14 amino acids. CDR3: CASSERGSLYEQYF. For the CDR3, the DNA is TGTGCCAGCAGTGAGAGGGGGTCCCTTTACGAGCAGTACTTC.

Notes on this clone: The junction does not match germline at one end; this may be a read error. This chain links TRBV7-9 with TRBJ1-2; maybe TRBD1 (5 bases). The CDR3 has 14 residues. Looked up from germline, CDR1 is SEHNR and CDR2 is FQNEAQ (reference sequence). The CDR3 coding sequence is TGTGCCAGCAGCTTAGCGTGGGGGGATGGTGGCTACCCCTTC. Its protein is CASSLAWGDGGYPF. Together with reference TRBV7-9 and TRBJ1-2, the CDR3 gives the full variable domain: DTGVSQNPRHKITKRGQNVTFRCDPISEHNRLYWYRQTLGQGPEFLTYFQNEAQLEKSRLLSDRFSAERPKGSFSTLEIQRTEQGDSAMYLCASSLAWGDGGYPFGSGTRLTVV.

The V gene is TRBV28, the J gene TRBJ1-2; D uncertain. The CDR3 spans 12 residues. CDR1 is MDHEN and CDR2 is SYDVKM in the germline V gene. V lost 2 bases to trimming and J lost 11 bases, with 12 bases between them. CDR3 residues: CASSLRDTNYTF. Written as DNA, the CDR3 is TGTGCCAGCAGTTTACGCGATACTAATTACACCTTC.

In DNA, the CDR3 is TGTGCCAGCAGCGAACAGGGATTTCGGGAGACCCAGTACTTC. This gives the protein CASSEQGFRETQYF. V gene TRBV2 combines with J gene TRBJ2-5; tentative D call: TRBD1 (6 bases). Trimming shortened V by 6 bases and J by 5 bases, and 16 bases separated the two germline ends. The germline V gene encodes CDR1 SNHLY and CDR2 FYNNEI. The CDR3 is made up of 14 amino acids.

This clone occurred a few times. J is TRBJ1-2 and V is TRBV28; TRBD1 matches 9 bases. V lost 5 bases and J lost 4; bases outside the gene matches: 5. Germline V gene data show CDR1 as MDHEN and CDR2 as SYDVKM. The CDR3 covers 14 residues. The CDR3 spells CASSHPDRGYGYTF. Here the CDR3 DNA reads TGTGCCAGCAGTCACCCGGACAGGGGCTATGGCTACACCTTC.

The rearrangement uses TRBV5-1 and TRBJ1-1; TRBD1 matches 10 bases. Germline V gene lookup returns CDR1 SGHRS and CDR2 YFSETQ. The CDR3 runs 15 residues. V lost 0 bases and J lost 5; bases outside the gene matches: 4. The CDR3 loop reads CASSLGDRGRTEAFF. CDR3 in DNA: TGCGCCAGCAGCTTGGGGGACAGGGGACGGACTGAAGCTTTCTTT.

This clone has a handful of counts. The rearrangement links TRBV10-3 to TRBJ1-2, with 7 bases identical to TRBD1. Germline V CDR1 and CDR2: ENHRY, SYGVKD. The CDR3 sequence is 14 residues long. With 4 bases clipped from V and 5 bases from J, the junction kept 7 bases outside the gene matches. The CDR3 spells CAISGQGEPYGYTF. CDR3 in DNA: TGTGCCATCAGTGGGCAGGGGGAACCATATGGCTACACCTTC.

This chain connects TRBV5-1 to TRBJ2-7, with 7 bases lining up with TRBD1. J lost 2 bases, V lost 4 bases, and 6 bases had no gene match. The CDR3 is 14 residues long. CDR1 is SGHRS and CDR2 is YFSETQ in the germline V gene. CDR3 in amino acids: CASSKSDRAYEQYF. In nucleotides, the CDR3 is TGCGCCAGCAGCAAATCTGACAGGGCCTACGAGCAGTACTTC.

The chain links TRBV6-1 to TRBJ2-1, with 12 positions matching TRBD2. From germline, CDR1 is MNHNS and CDR2 SASEGT. The V and J ends lost 7 bases and 5 bases, in that order; junction bases with no gene match: 3. This CDR3 contains 14 residues. The CDR3 nucleotides are TGTGCCAGCACCGGACTAGCGGGGAACAATGAGCAGTTCTTC. Translating gives CASTGLAGNNEQFF.

The chain has TRBV9 and TRBJ2-2; D possibly corresponds to TRBD1 (6 bases). The CDR3 covers 14 residues. V lost 4 bases to trimming and J lost 2 bases, with 9 bases between them. CDR1 is SGDLS and CDR2 is YYNGEE in the germline V gene. CDR3 region: CASSSDSNTGELFF. Here the CDR3 DNA reads TGTGCCAGCAGCTCGGACAGTAACACCGGGGAGCTGTTTTTT.